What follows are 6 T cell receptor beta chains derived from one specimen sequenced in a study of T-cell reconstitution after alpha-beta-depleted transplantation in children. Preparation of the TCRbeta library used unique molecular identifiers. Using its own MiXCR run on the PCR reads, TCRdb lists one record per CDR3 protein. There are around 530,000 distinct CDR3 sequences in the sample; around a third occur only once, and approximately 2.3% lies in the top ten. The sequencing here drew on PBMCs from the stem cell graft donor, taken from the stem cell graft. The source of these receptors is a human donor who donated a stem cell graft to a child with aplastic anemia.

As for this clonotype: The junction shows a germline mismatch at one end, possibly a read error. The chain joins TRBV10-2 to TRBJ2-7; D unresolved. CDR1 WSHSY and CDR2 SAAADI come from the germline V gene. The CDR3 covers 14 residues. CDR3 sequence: CATSRSVSIYEQYF. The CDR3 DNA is TGCGCCACCAGTCGGTCCGTATCGATCTACGAGCAGTACTTC.

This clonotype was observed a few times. As DNA, the CDR3 is TGCGCCAGCAGCCCGGAAGGGGCAGCTACGAACACTGAAGCTTTCTTT. Protein sequence: CASSPEGAATNTEAFF. The chain couples TRBV5-1 to TRBJ1-1; maybe TRBD1 (5 bases). Trimming stripped 4 bases from V and 1 base from J, with 17 bases between. The CDR3 extends over 16 amino acids. CDR1 and CDR2 (germline): SGHRS, YFSETQ.

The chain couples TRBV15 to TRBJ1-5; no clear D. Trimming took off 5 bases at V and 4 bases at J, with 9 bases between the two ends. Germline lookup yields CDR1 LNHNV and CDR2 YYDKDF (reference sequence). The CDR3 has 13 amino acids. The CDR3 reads CATSSSPNQPQHF. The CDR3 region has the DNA TGTGCCACCAGCTCTAGCCCAAATCAGCCCCAGCATTTT. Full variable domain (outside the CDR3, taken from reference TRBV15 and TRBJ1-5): DAMVIQNPRYQVTQFGKPVTLSCSQTLNHNVMYWYQQKSSQAPKLLFHYYDKDFNNEADTPDNFQSRRPNTSFCFLDIRSPGLGDTAMYLCATSSSPNQPQHFGDGTRLSIL.

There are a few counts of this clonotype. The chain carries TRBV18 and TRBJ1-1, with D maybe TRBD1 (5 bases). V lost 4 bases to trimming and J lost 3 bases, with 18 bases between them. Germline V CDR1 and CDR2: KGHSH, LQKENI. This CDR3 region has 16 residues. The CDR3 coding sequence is TGTGCCAGCTCACGGGGACCAGTCCTCCTGGACACTGAAGCTTTCTTT. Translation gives CASSRGPVLLDTEAFF.

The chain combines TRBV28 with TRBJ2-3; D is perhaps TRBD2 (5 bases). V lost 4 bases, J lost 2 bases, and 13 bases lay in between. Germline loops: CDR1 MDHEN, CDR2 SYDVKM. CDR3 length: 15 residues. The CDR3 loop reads CASSSPGTITDTQYF. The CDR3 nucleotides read TGTGCCAGCAGTTCCCCGGGAACAATCACAGATACGCAGTATTTT.

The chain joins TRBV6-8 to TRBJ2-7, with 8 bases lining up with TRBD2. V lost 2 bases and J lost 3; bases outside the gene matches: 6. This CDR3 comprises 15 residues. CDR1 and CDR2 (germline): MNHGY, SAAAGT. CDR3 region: CASSYKQRELYEQYV. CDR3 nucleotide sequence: TGTGCCAGCAGTTACAAGCAGCGGGAGCTCTACGAGCAGTACGTC.